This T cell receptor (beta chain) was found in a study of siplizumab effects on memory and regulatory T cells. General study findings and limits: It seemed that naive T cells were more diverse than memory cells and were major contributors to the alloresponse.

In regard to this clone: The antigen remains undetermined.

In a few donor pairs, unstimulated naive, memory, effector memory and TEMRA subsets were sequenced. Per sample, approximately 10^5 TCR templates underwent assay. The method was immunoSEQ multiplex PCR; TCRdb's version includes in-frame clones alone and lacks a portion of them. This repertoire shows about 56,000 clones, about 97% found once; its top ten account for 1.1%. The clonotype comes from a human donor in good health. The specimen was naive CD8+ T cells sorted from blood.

CDR3: CASRYQETQYF. CDR3 nucleotide sequence: TGCGCCAGCAGGTACCAAGAGACCCAGTACTTC. J is TRBJ2-5 and V is TRBV5-1, with D unclear. Germline CDR1 reads SGHRS; CDR2 reads YFSETQ. The CDR3 contains 11 residues. The ends were cut back, 5 bases at V and 0 bases at J, with 2 bases in the middle.